Reported below is one T cell receptor beta chain. Other DNA sequences in this sample translate to the same CDR3. This sample is drawn from a study of technical replicates of blood from a handful of donors. Germline V gene sequence: CDR1 KGHSH, CDR2 LQKENI. The CDR3 has 15 residues. V gave up 3 bases and J gave up 4 bases; unmatched junction bases: 4. Profiled with immunoSEQ multiplex PCR; TCRdb holds only in-frame clones, not every one. Counted here are about 74,000 clones, roughly four fifths occurring once; the ten biggest clones make up roughly 4%. The rearrangement links TRBV18 to TRBJ1-3; 9 bases match TRBD1. This clonotype originated in a human donor in good health. Some clones in this sample may be carry-over from other donors' samples. The sample taken for sequencing was PBMCs. CDR3: CASSPGQGSGNTIYF. The CDR3, as DNA: TGTGCCAGCTCACCCGGACAGGGGTCAGGAAACACCATATATTTT.